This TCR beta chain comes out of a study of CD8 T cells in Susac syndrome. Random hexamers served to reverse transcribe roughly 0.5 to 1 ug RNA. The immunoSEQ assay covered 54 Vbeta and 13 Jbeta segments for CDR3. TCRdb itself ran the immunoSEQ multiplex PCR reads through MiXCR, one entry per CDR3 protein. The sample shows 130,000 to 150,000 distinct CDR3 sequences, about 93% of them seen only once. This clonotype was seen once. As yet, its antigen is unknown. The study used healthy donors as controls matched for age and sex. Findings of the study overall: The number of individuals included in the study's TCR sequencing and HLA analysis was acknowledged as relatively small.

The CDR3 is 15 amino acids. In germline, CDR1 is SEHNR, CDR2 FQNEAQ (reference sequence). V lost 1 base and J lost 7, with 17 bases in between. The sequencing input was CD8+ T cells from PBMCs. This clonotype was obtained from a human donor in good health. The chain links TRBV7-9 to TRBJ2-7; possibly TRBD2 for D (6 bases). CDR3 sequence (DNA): TGTGCCAGCAGCTTAGTCACGGGAGCATTGGGAGAGCAGTACTTC. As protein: CASSLVTGALGEQYF.